This TCR beta chain was captured by sequencing in a study of T-cell reconstitution after alpha-beta-depleted transplantation in children. Broader study findings: One year after transplant, T-cell counts and diversity came mostly from newly produced T cells. Where alpha-beta T cells came from about two months after transplant was reportedly several hundred expanded graft clones.

Preparation of the TCRbeta library involved a method that used unique molecular identifiers. MiXCR was run by TCRdb on the PCR reads, yielding one entry per CDR3 protein. The table includes 97,000 or so distinct CDR3 sequences, approximately 6% detected once. This clonotype was recorded at least ten times. Its antigen is as yet unknown. Here the sequenced sample was PBMCs, mostly from graft donor cells, taken 60 days after TCRalphabeta/CD19-depleted stem cell transplant. The clonotype comes from a female patient aged 2-15 years who had a stem cell transplant for Fanconi anemia, so the T cells may come from the graft donor.

CDR3 loop: CASSSLTGELFF. CDR3 DNA: TGCGCCAGCAGCTCATTGACCGGGGAGCTGTTTTTT. The chain employs TRBV5-1 and TRBJ2-2; D is undetermined. V was shortened by 3 bases and J by 5 bases, with 5 bases between the two germline ends. The CDR3 covers 12 residues. CDR1 and CDR2 from the germline V gene are SGHRS and YFSETQ.